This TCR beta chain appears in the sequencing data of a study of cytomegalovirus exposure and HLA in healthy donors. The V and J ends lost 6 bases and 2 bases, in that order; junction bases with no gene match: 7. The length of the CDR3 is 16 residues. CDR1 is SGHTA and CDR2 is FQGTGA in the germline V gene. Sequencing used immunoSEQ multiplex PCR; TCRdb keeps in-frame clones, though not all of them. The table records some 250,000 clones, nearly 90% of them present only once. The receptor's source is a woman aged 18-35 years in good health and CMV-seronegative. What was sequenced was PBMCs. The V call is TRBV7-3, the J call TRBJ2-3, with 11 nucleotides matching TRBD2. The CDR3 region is CASRRTSGGPTDTQYF. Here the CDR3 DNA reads TGTGCCAGCAGGCGTACTAGCGGGGGACCCACAGATACGCAGTATTTT. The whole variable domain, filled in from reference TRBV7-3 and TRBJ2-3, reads GAGVSQTPSNKVTEKGKYVELRCDPISGHTALYWYRQSLGQGPEFLIYFQGTGAADDSGLPNDRFFAVRPEGSVSTLKIQRTERGDSAVYLCASRRTSGGPTDTQYFGPGTRLTVL.